These T cell receptor beta chains were read from a single sample in a study of shared clonotypes between healthy human individuals. Libraries were prepared by immunoSEQ multiplex PCR; TCRdb keeps only in-frame clonotypes and omits some of them. The sample lists about 1.1 million clones, around three quarters seen once, with more than 0.85% in the top ten. Sequencing was carried out using memory CD4+ T cells from PBMCs. Receptors originate from a man between 18 and 29 years old in good health. Some clones in this sample may be carry-over from other donors' samples. CDR3s include the opening cysteine and the closing phenylalanine or tryptophan. D genes are given only for firm matches.

TRBD2 TRBJ2-3 TRBV4-1 19 CASSQALAGGRGSADTQYF TGCGCCAGCAGCCAAGCGCTAGCGGGAGGAAGAGGTTCGGCAGATACGCAGTATTTT
TRBD2 TRBJ2-3 TRBV5-1 16 CASSPWTSASTDTQYF TGCGCCAGCAGCCCCTGGACTAGCGCTAGCACAGATACGCAGTATTTT
TRBD2 TRBJ2-1 TRBV7-3 13 CASSPSGGNEQFF TGTGCCAGCAGCCCAAGCGGGGGCAATGAGCAGTTCTTC
NA TRBJ2-1 TRBV7-3 15 CASSLGTSSYNEQFF TGTGCCAGCAGCTTAGGTACCTCCTCCTACAATGAGCAGTTCTTC
NA TRBJ2-5 TRBV10-3 14 CAISDGGNAETQYF TGTGCCATCAGTGATGGAGGGAACGCAGAGACCCAGTACTTC
TRBD2 TRBJ2-3 TRBV6-1 14 CASRGLASADTQYF TGTGCCAGCAGGGGACTAGCGTCGGCAGATACGCAGTATTTT
TRBD2 TRBJ2-1 TRBV12-5 15 CASGGTSGSRNEQFF TGTGCTAGTGGCGGGACTAGCGGGAGTCGGAATGAGCAGTTCTTC
TRBD2 TRBJ2-7 TRBV7-6 18 CASSLRASGSGAHYEQYF TGTGCCAGCAGCTTAAGGGCTAGCGGGAGTGGGGCACACTACGAGCAGTACTTC
TRBD1 TRBJ1-2 TRBV19 12 CAGQGANYGYTF TGTGCCGGACAGGGAGCTAACTATGGCTACACCTTC
TRBD1 TRBJ2-1 TRBV19 13 CASSMDRGQGQFF TGTGCCAGTAGTATGGACAGGGGGCAAGGGCAGTTCTTC